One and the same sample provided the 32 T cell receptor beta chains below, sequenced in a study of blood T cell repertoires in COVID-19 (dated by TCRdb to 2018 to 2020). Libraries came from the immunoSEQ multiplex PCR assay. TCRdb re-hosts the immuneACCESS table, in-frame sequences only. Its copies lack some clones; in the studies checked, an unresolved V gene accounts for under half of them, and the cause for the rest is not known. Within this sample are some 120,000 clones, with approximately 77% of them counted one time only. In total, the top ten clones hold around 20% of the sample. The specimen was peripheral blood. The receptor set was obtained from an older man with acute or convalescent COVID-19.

The CDR3 protein is CASSYRDTRNNGYTF. DNA of the CDR3: TGTGCCAGTAGTTACCGGGACACCCGGAACAATGGCTACACCTTC. The rearrangement links TRBV19 to TRBJ1-2; possibly TRBD1 for D (6 bases). Germline values: CDR1 LNHDA, CDR2 SQIVND (reference sequence). The V and J ends lost 5 bases and 6 bases respectively, with 19 bases between them. The CDR3 runs to 15 residues.

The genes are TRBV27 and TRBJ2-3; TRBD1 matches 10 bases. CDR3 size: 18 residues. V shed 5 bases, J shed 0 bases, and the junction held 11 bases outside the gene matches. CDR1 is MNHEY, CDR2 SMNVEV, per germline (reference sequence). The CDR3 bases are TGTGCCAGCAGTCGACGACAGGGGGCTCCGCTAAGCACAGATACGCAGTATTTT. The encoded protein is CASSRRQGAPLSTDTQYF.

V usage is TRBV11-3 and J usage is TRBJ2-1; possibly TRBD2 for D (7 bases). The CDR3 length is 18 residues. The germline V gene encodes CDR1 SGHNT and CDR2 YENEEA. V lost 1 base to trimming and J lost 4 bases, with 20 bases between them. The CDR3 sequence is CASSLAGGGPPSYNEQFF. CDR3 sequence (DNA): TGTGCCAGCAGCTTAGCGGGCGGGGGCCCTCCTAGTTACAATGAGCAGTTCTTC.

CDR3 bases: TGCGCCAGCAGCTTGGGGTCAGGGGGGCACAATGAGCAGTTCTTC. Translating it yields CASSLGSGGHNEQFF. V usage is TRBV5-1 and J usage is TRBJ2-1, with D maybe TRBD1 (7 bases). The CDR3 spans 15 residues. V was pared by 0 bases and J by 5 bases, with 12 bases between. CDR1 is SGHRS and CDR2 is YFSETQ in the germline V gene.

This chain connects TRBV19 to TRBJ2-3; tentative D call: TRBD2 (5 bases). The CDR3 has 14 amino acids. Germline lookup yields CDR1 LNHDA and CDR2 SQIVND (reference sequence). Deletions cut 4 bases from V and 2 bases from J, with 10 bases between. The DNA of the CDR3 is TGTGCCAGTAGTAACCCCGGACTCACAGATACGCAGTATTTT. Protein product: CASSNPGLTDTQYF.

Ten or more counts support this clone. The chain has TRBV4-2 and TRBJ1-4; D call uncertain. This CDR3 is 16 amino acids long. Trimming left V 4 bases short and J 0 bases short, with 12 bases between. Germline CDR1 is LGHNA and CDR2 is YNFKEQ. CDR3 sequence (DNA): TGTGCCAGCAGCCCTCGAGGGCCAGCAACTAATGAAAAACTGTTTTTT. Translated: CASSPRGPATNEKLFF.

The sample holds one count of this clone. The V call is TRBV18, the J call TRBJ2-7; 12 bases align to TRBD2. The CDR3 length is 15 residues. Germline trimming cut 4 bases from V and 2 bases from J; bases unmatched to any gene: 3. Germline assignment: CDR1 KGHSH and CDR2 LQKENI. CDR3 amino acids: CASSLGLAGAYEQYF. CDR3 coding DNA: TGTGCCAGCTCACTGGGACTAGCGGGTGCCTACGAGCAGTACTTC.

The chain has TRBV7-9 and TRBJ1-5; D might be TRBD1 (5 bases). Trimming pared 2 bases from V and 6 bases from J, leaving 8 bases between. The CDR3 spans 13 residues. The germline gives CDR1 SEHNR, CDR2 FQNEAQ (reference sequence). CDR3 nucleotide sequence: TGTGCCAGCAGCTTACAGGGCGGTCAGCCCCAGCATTTT. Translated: CASSLQGGQPQHF. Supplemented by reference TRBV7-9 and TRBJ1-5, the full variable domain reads DTGVSQNPRHKITKRGQNVTFRCDPISEHNRLYWYRQTLGQGPEFLTYFQNEAQLEKSRLLSDRFSAERPKGSFSTLEIQRTEQGDSAMYLCASSLQGGQPQHFGDGTRLSIL.

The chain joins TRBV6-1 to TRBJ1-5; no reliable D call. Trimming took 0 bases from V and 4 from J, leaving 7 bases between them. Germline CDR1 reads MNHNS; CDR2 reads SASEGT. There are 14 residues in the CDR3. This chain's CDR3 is CASSEASQNQPQHF. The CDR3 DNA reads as TGTGCCAGCAGTGAAGCGAGCCAAAATCAGCCCCAGCATTTT.

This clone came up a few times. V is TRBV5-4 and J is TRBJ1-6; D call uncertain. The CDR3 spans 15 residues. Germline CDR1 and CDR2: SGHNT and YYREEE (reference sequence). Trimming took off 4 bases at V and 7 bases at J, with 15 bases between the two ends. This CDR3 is CASSRAWAKNSPLHF. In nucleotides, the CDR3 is TGTGCCAGCAGCAGAGCCTGGGCCAAGAATTCACCCCTCCACTTT.

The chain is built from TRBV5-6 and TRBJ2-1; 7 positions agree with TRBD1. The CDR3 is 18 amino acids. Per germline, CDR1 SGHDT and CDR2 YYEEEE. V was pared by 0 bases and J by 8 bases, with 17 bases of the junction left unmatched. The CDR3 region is CASSLGLTRQGPNDEQFF. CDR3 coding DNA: TGTGCCAGCAGCTTGGGACTGACGAGACAGGGTCCTAACGATGAGCAGTTCTTC.

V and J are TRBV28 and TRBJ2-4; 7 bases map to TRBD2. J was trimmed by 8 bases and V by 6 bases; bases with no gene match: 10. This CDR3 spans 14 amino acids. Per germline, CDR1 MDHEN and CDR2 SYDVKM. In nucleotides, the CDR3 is TGTGCCAGCAGCCCGACCCAAGCGGGGTACATTCAGTACTTC. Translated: CASSPTQAGYIQYF.

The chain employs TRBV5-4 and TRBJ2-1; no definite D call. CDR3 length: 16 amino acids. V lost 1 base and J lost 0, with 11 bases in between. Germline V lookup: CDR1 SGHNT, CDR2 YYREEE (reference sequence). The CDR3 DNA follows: TGTGCCAGCAGCTTGAGTGGGCCGAGCTCCTACAATGAGCAGTTCTTC. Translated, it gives CASSLSGPSSYNEQFF.

CDR3 DNA sequence: TGCAGCGTTCGGGGGGACCGTCTCTACGAGCAGTACTTC. It yields the protein CSVRGDRLYEQYF. The genes are TRBV29-1 and TRBJ2-7, with 7 nucleotides matching TRBD2. The germline V gene has CDR1 SQVTM and CDR2 ANQGSEA. The V gene end was trimmed by 5 bases and the J gene end by 3 bases; junction bases not matched to a gene: 7. This CDR3 has 13 residues.

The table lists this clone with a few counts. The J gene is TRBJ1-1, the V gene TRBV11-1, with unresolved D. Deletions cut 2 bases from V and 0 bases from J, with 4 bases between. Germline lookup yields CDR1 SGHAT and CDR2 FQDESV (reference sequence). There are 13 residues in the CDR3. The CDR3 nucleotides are TGTGCCAGCAGCTTAACAGTGAACACTGAAGCTTTCTTT. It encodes CASSLTVNTEAFF.

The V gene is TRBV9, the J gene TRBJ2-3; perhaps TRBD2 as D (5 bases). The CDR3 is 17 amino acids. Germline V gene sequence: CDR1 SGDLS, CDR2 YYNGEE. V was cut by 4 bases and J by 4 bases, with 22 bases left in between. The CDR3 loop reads CASSPFLSVSRADTQYF. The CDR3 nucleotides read TGTGCCAGCAGCCCATTCCTTAGCGTATCCCGCGCAGATACGCAGTATTTT.

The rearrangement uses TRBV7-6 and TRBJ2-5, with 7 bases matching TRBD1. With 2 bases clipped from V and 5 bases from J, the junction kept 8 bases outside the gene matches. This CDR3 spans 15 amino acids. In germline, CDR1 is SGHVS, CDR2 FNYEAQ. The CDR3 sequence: CASSLSEGAGETQYF. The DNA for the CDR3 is TGTGCCAGCAGCTTAAGTGAGGGGGCTGGGGAGACCCAGTACTTC.

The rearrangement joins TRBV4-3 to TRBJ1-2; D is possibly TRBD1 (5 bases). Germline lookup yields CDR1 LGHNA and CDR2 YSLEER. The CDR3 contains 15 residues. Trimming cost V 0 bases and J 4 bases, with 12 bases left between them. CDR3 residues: CASSQDERTSYGYTF. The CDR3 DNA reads TGCGCCAGCAGCCAAGATGAAAGGACAAGCTATGGCTACACCTTC.

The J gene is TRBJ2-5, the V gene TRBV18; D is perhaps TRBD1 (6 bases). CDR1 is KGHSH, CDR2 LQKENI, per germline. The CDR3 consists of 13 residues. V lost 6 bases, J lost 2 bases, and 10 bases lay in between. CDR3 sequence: CASSSDRQETQYF. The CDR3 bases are TGTGCCAGCTCCTCTGACAGGCAAGAGACCCAGTACTTC. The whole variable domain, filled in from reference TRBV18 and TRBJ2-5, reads NAGVMQNPRHLVRRRGQEARLRCSPMKGHSHVYWYRQLPEEGLKFMVYLQKENIIDESGMPKERFSAEFPKEGPSILRIQQVVRGDSAAYFCASSSDRQETQYFGPGTRLLVL.

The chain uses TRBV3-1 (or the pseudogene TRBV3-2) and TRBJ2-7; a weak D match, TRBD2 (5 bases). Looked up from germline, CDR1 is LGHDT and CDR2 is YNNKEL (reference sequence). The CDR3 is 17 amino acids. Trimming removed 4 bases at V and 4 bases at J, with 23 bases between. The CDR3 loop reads CASSRIWTDSQAYEQYF. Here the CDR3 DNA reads TGTGCCAGCAGCCGTATTTGGACGGACTCTCAAGCATACGAGCAGTACTTC.

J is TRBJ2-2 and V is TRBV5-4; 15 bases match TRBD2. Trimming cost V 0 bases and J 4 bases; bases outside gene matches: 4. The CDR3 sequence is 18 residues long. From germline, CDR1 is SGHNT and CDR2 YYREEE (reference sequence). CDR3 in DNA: TGTGCCAGCAGCTTGGGGACTAGCGGGGGGGCCGCCACCGGGGAGCTGTTTTTT. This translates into CASSLGTSGGAATGELFF.

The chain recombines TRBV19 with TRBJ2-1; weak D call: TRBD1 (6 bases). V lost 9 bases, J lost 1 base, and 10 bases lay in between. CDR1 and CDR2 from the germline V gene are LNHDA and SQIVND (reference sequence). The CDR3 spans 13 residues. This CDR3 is CASQDSSYNEQFF. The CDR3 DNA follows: TGTGCCAGCCAGGACAGTTCCTACAATGAGCAGTTCTTC. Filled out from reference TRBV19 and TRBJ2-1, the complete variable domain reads DGGITQSPKYLFRKEGQNVTLSCEQNLNHDAMYWYRQDPGQGLRLIYYSQIVNDFQKGDIAEGYSVSREKKESFPLTVTSAQKNPTAFYLCASQDSSYNEQFFGPGTRLTVL.

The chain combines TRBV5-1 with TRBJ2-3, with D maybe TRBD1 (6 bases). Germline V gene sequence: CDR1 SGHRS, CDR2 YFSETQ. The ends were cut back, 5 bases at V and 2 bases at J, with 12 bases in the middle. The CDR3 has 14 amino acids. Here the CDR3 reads CASRLPGATDTQYF. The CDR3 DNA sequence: TGCGCCAGCAGACTGCCAGGGGCCACAGATACGCAGTATTTT.

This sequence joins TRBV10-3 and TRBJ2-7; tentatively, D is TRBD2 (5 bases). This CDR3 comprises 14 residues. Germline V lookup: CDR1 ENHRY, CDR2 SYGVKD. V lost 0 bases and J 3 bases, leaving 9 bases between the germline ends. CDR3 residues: CAISESRESYEQYF. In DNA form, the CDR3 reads TGTGCCATCAGTGAGTCTCGGGAAAGCTACGAGCAGTACTTC.

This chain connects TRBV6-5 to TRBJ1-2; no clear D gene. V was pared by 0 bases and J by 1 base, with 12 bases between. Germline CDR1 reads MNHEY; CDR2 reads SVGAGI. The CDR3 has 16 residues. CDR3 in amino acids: CASSYSPGSVNYGYTF. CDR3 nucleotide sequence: TGTGCCAGCAGTTACTCCCCCGGCAGCGTTAACTATGGCTACACCTTC.

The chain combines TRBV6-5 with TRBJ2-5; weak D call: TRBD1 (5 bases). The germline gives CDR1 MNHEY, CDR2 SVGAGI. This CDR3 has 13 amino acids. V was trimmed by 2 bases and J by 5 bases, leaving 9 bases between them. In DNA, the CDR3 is TGTGCCAGCAGTTACCGAAAGGGGGAGACCCAGTACTTC. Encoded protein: CASSYRKGETQYF.

Here the CDR3 DNA reads TGTGCCAGCAGCCGGGGATTAGTTACTAATGAAAAACTGTTTTTT. Its translation is CASSRGLVTNEKLFF. This chain links TRBV5-6 with TRBJ1-4; D unclear. Trimming took 4 bases from V and 2 from J, leaving 12 bases between them. The length of the CDR3 is 15 residues. Per germline, CDR1 SGHDT and CDR2 YYEEEE. Based on the CDR3 plus reference TRBV5-6 and TRBJ1-4, the full variable domain is DAGVTQSPTHLIKTRGQQVTLRCSPKSGHDTVSWYQQALGQGPQFIFQYYEEEERQRGNFPDRFSGHQFPNYSSELNVNALLLGDSALYLCASSRGLVTNEKLFFGSGTQLSVL.

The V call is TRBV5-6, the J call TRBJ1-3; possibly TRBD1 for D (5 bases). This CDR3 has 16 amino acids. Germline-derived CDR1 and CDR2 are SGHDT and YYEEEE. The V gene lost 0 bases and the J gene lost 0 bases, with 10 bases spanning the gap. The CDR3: CASSLASRGSGNTIYF. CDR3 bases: TGTGCCAGCAGCTTGGCCTCAAGGGGCTCTGGAAACACCATATATTTT.

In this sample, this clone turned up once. The CDR3 coding sequence is TGTGCCAGCAGCGTCGACAGGGGGCCGACAGATACGCAGTATTTT. This gives the protein CASSVDRGPTDTQYF. V is TRBV9 and J is TRBJ2-3; 10 nucleotides agree with TRBD1. The J segment lost 3 bases and the V segment lost 2 bases, leaving 3 bases of the junction unmatched. The CDR3 has 15 amino acids. Germline loops: CDR1 SGDLS, CDR2 YYNGEE.

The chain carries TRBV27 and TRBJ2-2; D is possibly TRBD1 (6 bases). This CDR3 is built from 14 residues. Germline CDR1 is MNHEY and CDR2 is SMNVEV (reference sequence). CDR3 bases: TGTGCGACGACGCGGACAGCACGCACCGGGGAGCTGTTTTTT. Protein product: CATTRTARTGELFF.

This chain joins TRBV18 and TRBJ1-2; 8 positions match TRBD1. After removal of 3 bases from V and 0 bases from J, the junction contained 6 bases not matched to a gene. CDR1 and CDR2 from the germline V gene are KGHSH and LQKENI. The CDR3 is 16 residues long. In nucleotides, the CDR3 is TGTGCCAGCTCACCCCCTGGGACAGGTCCTAACTATGGCTACACCTTC. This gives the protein CASSPPGTGPNYGYTF.

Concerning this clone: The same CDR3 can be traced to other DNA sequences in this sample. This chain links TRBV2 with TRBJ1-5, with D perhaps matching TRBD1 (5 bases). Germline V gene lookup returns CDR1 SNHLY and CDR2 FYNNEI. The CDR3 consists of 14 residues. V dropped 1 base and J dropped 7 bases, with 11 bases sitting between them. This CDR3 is CASSEDRGGQPQHF. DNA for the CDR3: TGTGCCAGCAGTGAAGATAGGGGTGGACAGCCCCAGCATTTT.